The 2 T cell receptor beta chains listed next were all sequenced from one sample in a study of PD-L1 blockade in urothelial cancer. The sample's time point: pretreatment peripheral blood. This table comes from immunoSEQ multiplex PCR, and its TCRdb copy is limited to in-frame clones, with some not included. The table shows under 100,000 clones, with 85% to 90% occurring only once. The sample was PBMCs, taken around atezolizumab (anti-PD-L1) treatment. These receptors were obtained from a man aged 55 to 70 with urothelial cancer.

The chain links TRBV5-1 to TRBJ2-1; TRBD1 aligns across 7 bases. With 0 bases clipped from V and 5 bases from J, the junction kept 5 bases outside the gene matches. This CDR3 has 15 amino acids. Germline V CDR1 and CDR2: SGHRS, YFSETQ. Written as DNA, the CDR3 is TGCGCCAGCAGCTTGGGACAGGGTAGGAACAATGAGCAGTTCTTC. This translates into CASSLGQGRNNEQFF.

V and J are TRBV30 and TRBJ1-3, with 8 bases that match TRBD1. The germline V gene has CDR1 GTSNPN and CDR2 SVGIG (reference sequence). This CDR3 comprises 14 residues. The V gene end was trimmed by 5 bases and the J gene end by 3 bases; junction bases not matched to a gene: 6. CDR3 in amino acids: CAWQGQGVGNTIYF. CDR3 nucleotides: TGTGCCTGGCAAGGACAGGGTGTTGGAAACACCATATATTTT.